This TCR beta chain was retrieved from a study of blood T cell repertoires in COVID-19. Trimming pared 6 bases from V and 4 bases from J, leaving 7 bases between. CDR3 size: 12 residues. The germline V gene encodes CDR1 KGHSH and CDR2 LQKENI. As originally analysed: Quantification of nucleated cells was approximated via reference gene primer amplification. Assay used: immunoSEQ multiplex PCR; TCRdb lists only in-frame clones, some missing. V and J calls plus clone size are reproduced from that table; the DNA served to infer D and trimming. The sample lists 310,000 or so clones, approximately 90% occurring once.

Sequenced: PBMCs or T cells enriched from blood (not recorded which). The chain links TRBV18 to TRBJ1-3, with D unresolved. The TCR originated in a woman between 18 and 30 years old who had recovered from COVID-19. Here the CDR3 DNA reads TGTGCCAGCTCCCAGTACGGAAACACCATATATTTT. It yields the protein CASSQYGNTIYF.